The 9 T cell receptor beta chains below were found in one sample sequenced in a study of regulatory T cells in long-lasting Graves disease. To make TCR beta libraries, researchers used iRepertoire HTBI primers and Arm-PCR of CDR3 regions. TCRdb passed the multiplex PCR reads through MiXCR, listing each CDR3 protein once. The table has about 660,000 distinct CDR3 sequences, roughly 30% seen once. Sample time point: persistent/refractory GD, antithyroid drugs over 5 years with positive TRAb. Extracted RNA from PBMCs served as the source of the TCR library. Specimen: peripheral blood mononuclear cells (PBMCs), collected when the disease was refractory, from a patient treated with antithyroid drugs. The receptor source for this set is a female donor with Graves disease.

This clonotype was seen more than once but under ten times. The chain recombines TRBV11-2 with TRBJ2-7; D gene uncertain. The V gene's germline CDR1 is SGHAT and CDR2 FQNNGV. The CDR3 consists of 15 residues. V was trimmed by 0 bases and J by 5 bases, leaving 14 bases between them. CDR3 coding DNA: TGTGCCAGCAGCTTAGATAGGAGTAGTCACGACGAGCAGTACTTC. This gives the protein CASSLDRSSHDEQYF.

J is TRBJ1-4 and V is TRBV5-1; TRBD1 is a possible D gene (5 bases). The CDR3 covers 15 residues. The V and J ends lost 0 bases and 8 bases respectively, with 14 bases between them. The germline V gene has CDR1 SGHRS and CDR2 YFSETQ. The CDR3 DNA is TGCGCCAGCAGCTTGGAAGGCGGGGGTCGGGAAAAACTGTTTTTT. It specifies CASSLEGGGREKLFF.

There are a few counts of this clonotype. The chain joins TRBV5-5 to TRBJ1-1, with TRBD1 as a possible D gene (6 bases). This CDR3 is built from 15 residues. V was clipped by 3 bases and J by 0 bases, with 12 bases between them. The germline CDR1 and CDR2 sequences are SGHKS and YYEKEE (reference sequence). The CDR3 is CASSWLQGLNTEAFF. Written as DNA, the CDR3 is TGTGCCAGCAGCTGGCTACAGGGACTGAACACTGAAGCTTTCTTT.

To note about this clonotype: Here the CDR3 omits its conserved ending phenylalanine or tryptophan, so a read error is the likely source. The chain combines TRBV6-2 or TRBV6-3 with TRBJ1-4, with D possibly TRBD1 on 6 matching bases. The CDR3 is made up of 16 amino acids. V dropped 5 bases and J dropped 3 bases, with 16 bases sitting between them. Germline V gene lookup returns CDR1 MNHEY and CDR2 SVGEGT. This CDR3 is CASSERQGPSNEKLFL. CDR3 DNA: TGTGCCAGCAGTGAACGGCAGGGGCCCTCTAATGAAAAACTGTTTCTT.

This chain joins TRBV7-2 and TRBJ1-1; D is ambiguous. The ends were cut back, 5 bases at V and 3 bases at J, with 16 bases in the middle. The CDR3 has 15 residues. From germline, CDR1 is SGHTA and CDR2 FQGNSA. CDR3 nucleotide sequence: TGTGCCAGCAGCACCCCGGGGAGGGCTGACACTGAAGCTTTCTTT. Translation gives CASSTPGRADTEAFF.

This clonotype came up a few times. In nucleotides, the CDR3 is TGTGCCAGCTCACCACCCGGGACATACTATGGCTACACCTTC. Protein: CASSPPGTYYGYTF. The chain uses TRBV18 and TRBJ1-2, with D possibly TRBD1 on 6 matching bases. This CDR3 contains 14 residues. V dropped 0 bases and J dropped 3 bases, with 8 bases sitting between them. Germline CDR1 and CDR2: KGHSH and LQKENI.

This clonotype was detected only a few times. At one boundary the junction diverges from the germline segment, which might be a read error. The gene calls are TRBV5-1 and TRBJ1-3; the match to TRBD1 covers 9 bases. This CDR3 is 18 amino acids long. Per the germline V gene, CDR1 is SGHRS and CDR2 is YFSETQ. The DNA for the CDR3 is TGCGCCAGCAGCTCTCCCGGGACAGGGCCTCGGGATGGAAACACTATATATTTT. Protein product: CASSSPGTGPRDGNTIYF.

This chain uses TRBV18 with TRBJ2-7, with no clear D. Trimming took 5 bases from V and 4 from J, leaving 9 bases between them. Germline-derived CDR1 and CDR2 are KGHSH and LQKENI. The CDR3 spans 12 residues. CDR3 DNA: TGTGCCAGCTCATCGGACCAATACGAGCAGTACTTC. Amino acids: CASSSDQYEQYF.

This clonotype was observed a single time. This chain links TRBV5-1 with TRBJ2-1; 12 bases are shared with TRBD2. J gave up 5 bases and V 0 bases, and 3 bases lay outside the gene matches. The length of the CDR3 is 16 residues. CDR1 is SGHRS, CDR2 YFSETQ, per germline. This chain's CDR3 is CASSLELAGGNNEQFF. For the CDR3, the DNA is TGCGCCAGCAGCTTGGAACTAGCGGGAGGTAACAATGAGCAGTTCTTC.